The 14 T cell receptor beta chains presented below share a single source sample, sequenced in a study of blood T cell repertoires in COVID-19. Here immunoSEQ multiplex PCR was the method, and the copy in TCRdb shows in-frame clones only, minus some. The repertoire consists of roughly 110,000 clones, with around nine tenths occurring once and the leading ten covering approximately 4%. What was sequenced was peripheral blood. Every receptor here comes from a man aged 35-49 years with acute or convalescent COVID-19.

This rearrangement joins TRBV7-2 to TRBJ1-2, with 8 bases identical to TRBD1. Losses at the gene ends were 5 bases for V and 2 bases for J; bases not matched to a gene: 7. CDR3 size: 15 residues. Germline-derived CDR1 and CDR2 are SGHTA and FQGNSA. The DNA of the CDR3 is TGTGCCAGCAGCACCCGGACAGGGCCAAACTATGGCTACACCTTC. Its translation is CASSTRTGPNYGYTF.

This clone showed up just a few times. The chain joins TRBV30 to TRBJ1-6, with 7 bases identical to TRBD1. The trim removed 6 bases at V and 8 bases at J, leaving 10 bases unmatched. Germline-derived CDR1 and CDR2 are GTSNPN and SVGIG (reference sequence). The CDR3 is 14 amino acids. This CDR3 is CACPGQTNHSPLHF. Here the CDR3 DNA reads TGTGCCTGCCCGGGACAGACCAACCATTCACCCCTCCACTTT.

The chain links TRBV19 to TRBJ1-6, with a possible D match to TRBD1 (5 bases). CDR1 is LNHDA and CDR2 is SQIVND in the germline V gene (reference sequence). Trimming stripped 3 bases from V and 5 bases from J, with 11 bases between. The CDR3 is made up of 15 amino acids. The CDR3 region has the DNA TGTGCCAGTAGTATGATACAGGCCAATAATTCACCCCTCCACTTT. Amino acid sequence: CASSMIQANNSPLHF. The variable domain in full, with the rest retrieved from reference TRBV19 and TRBJ1-6, is DGGITQSPKYLFRKEGQNVTLSCEQNLNHDAMYWYRQDPGQGLRLIYYSQIVNDFQKGDIAEGYSVSREKKESFPLTVTSAQKNPTAFYLCASSMIQANNSPLHFGNGTRLTVT.

The chain links TRBV2 to TRBJ1-1; the match to TRBD1 covers 10 bases. The CDR3 consists of 14 residues. Germline V lookup: CDR1 SNHLY, CDR2 FYNNEI. Trimming took 6 bases from V and 6 from J; bases not matched to a gene: 7. DNA of the CDR3: TGTGCCAGCAGGCCAGGGACAGGGGTGGCTGAAGCTTTCTTT. This sequence encodes CASRPGTGVAEAFF.

The chain joins TRBV5-1 to TRBJ2-1; 11 bases line up with TRBD2. The CDR3 extends over 16 amino acids. Germline CDR1 is SGHRS and CDR2 is YFSETQ. V shed 0 bases, J shed 7 bases, and the junction held 6 bases outside the gene matches. The CDR3 DNA reads as TGCGCCAGCAGCTTGGCCGTTGTAGCGGGGGGGAATGAGCAGTTCTTC. Translating it yields CASSLAVVAGGNEQFF.

The rearrangement joins TRBV5-5 to TRBJ2-3; D possibly corresponds to TRBD2 (6 bases). Per germline, CDR1 SGHKS and CDR2 YYEKEE (reference sequence). The ends were cut back, 1 base at V and 5 bases at J, with 11 bases in the middle. This CDR3 is 14 amino acids long. Here the CDR3 reads CASSLSLGGDTQYF. In DNA, the CDR3 is TGTGCCAGCAGCTTGTCACTGGGGGGAGATACGCAGTATTTT.

The chain is built from TRBV13 and TRBJ2-3, with TRBD2 matching 9 bases. Germline V gives CDR1 PRHDT, CDR2 FYEKMQ (reference sequence). CDR3 length equals 17 residues. J was trimmed by 0 bases and V by 5 bases; bases with no gene match: 9. CDR3 sequence: CASSRKGLASSTDTQYF. DNA for the CDR3: TGTGCCAGCAGCCGAAAGGGACTAGCCTCTAGCACAGATACGCAGTATTTT.

The DNA for the CDR3 is TGTGCCAGCAGTGGGGCAGTAGTTCACTCTGGAAACACCATATATTTT. Its protein is CASSGAVVHSGNTIYF. This chain links TRBV6-1 with TRBJ1-3, with D unresolved. Germline CDR1 reads MNHNS; CDR2 reads SASEGT. This CDR3 is built from 16 residues. Trimming removed 4 bases from V and 0 bases from J, with 13 bases in between.

This chain joins TRBV5-1 and TRBJ2-7; no reliable D call. V lost 2 bases to trimming and J lost 4 bases, with 4 bases between them. The CDR3 covers 11 residues. Germline CDR1 reads SGHRS; CDR2 reads YFSETQ. The CDR3 spells CASSFQYEQYF. As DNA, the CDR3 is TGCGCCAGCAGCTTTCAGTACGAGCAGTACTTC.

The V gene is TRBV2, the J gene TRBJ2-7; possible D gene TRBD1, 5 bases. The V end was cut by 2 bases, the J end by 3 bases, with 14 bases between. This CDR3 region has 15 residues. Germline V CDR1 and CDR2: SNHLY, FYNNEI. The CDR3, as DNA: TGTGCCAGCAGTGAATCTCAGGGTAGGTTCTACGAGCAGTACTTC. Its translation is CASSESQGRFYEQYF.

This clone was detected only once. The genes are TRBV29-1 and TRBJ1-1; D is unclear. The CDR3 has 11 residues. Trimming shortened V by 4 bases and J by 2 bases, and 5 bases separated the two germline ends. Germline lookup yields CDR1 SQVTM and CDR2 ANQGSEA. The CDR3 loop reads CSVVGNTEAFF. CDR3 nucleotides: TGCAGCGTTGTGGGCAACACTGAAGCTTTCTTT.

The V gene is TRBV4-1, the J gene TRBJ2-5; TRBD2 matches at 9 bases. V was pared by 3 bases and J by 5 bases, with 13 bases of the junction left unmatched. The CDR3 consists of 17 residues. Per the germline V gene, CDR1 is MGHRA and CDR2 is YSYEKL. The CDR3 DNA follows: TGCGCCAGCAGCCATCCTTCGGGAGTAGCGGGGGAGGAGACCCAGTACTTC. Its translation: CASSHPSGVAGEETQYF.

This chain joins TRBV5-4 and TRBJ2-1; 8 positions match TRBD2. Looked up from germline, CDR1 is SGHNT and CDR2 is YYREEE (reference sequence). V was clipped by 4 bases and J by 7 bases; unmatched bases: 13. The CDR3 spans 16 residues. The CDR3 DNA reads TGTGCCAGCAGCACCTCTTCGGCGGGGGGCATTAATGAGCAGTTCTTC. Its translation: CASSTSSAGGINEQFF.

This rearrangement joins TRBV3-1 (or the pseudogene TRBV3-2) to TRBJ2-2; 7 bases fit TRBD1. Germline V gene data show CDR1 as LGHDT and CDR2 as YNNKEL (reference sequence). Trimming removed 2 bases from V and 3 bases from J; junction bases left unmatched: 3. This CDR3 comprises 15 residues. The CDR3 region is CASSQPGQHTGELFF. The CDR3 region has the DNA TGTGCCAGCAGCCAACCGGGACAGCACACCGGGGAGCTGTTTTTT.